This entry lists 10 T cell receptor beta chains sequenced from one sample in a study of T cell responses to AZD1222 COVID-19 vaccine. Sequenced by immunoSEQ multiplex PCR; TCRdb stores in-frame clones only, minus some. The table has fewer than 85,000 clones, approximately 83% seen once. Sample: peripheral blood, taken 28 days after the second AZD1222 dose. These receptors came from an adult who received the AZD1222 COVID-19 vaccine.

V and J are TRBV28 and TRBJ2-3, with 7 bases fitting TRBD2. The CDR3 loop spans 15 amino acids. CDR1 is MDHEN, CDR2 SYDVKM, per germline. The J segment lost 2 bases and the V segment lost 2 bases, leaving 4 bases of the junction unmatched. In nucleotides, the CDR3 is TGTGCCAGCAGTTTAAGCGGGACCTACACAGATACGCAGTATTTT. This encodes CASSLSGTYTDTQYF. Looking up the rest from reference TRBV28 and TRBJ2-3 gives the full variable domain: DVKVTQSSRYLVKRTGEKVFLECVQDMDHENMFWYRQDPGLGLRLIYFSYDVKMKEKGDIPEGYSVSREKKERFSLILESASTNQTSMYLCASSLSGTYTDTQYFGPGTRLTVL.

This clone was detected only a few times. The chain has TRBV6-5 and TRBJ2-7; 10 bases map to TRBD2. In germline, CDR1 is MNHEY, CDR2 SVGAGI. The CDR3 has 15 residues. J was trimmed by 3 bases and V by 5 bases; bases with no gene match: 7. The CDR3 DNA follows: TGTGCCAGCAGTCTGAGTAGCGGGAGGAACTACGAGCAGTACTTC. Translating gives CASSLSSGRNYEQYF.

This chain connects TRBV30 to TRBJ1-1; D uncertain. Per germline, CDR1 GTSNPN and CDR2 SVGIG (reference sequence). There are 12 residues in the CDR3. V lost 7 bases, J lost 4 bases, and 13 bases lay in between. The CDR3 here is CASERPSTEAFF. The DNA for the CDR3 is TGTGCCTCAGAAAGACCCTCCACTGAAGCTTTCTTT.

The chain uses TRBV19 and TRBJ1-5; tentative D call: TRBD1 (6 bases). The CDR3 sequence is 15 residues long. Germline CDR1 is LNHDA and CDR2 is SQIVND (reference sequence). Trimming took 7 bases from V and 2 from J, leaving 15 bases between them. CDR3 sequence: CASNTGWLGNQPQHF. The CDR3 DNA reads TGTGCCAGTAATACAGGGTGGCTTGGCAATCAGCCCCAGCATTTT.

The chain uses TRBV27 and TRBJ1-2; 10 positions agree with TRBD1. With 5 bases clipped from V and 0 bases from J, the junction kept 6 bases outside the gene matches. CDR1 and CDR2 from the germline V gene are MNHEY and SMNVEV (reference sequence). The length of the CDR3 is 16 residues. The DNA for the CDR3 is TGTGCCAGCAGTCCGACAGGGGGCGGTGCTAACTATGGCTACACCTTC. Translated, it gives CASSPTGGGANYGYTF.

This clone was seen a single time. The chain carries TRBV28 and TRBJ2-2, with 10 bases that match TRBD2. Germline CDR1 and CDR2: MDHEN and SYDVKM. The CDR3 contains 16 residues. The J segment lost 6 bases and the V segment lost 8 bases, leaving 12 bases of the junction unmatched. CDR3: CASEFRLAGAAGELFF. The DNA for the CDR3 is TGTGCCAGCGAGTTCCGACTAGCGGGTGCGGCCGGGGAGCTGTTTTTT.

The chain has TRBV12-3 or TRBV12-4 and TRBJ2-1; TRBD1 agrees at 9 bases. This CDR3 is built from 13 residues. V was pared by 6 bases and J by 7 bases, with 4 bases of the junction left unmatched. In nucleotides, the CDR3 is TGTGCCAGCAGGCCGACAGGGGGGAATGAGCAGTTCTTC. It specifies CASRPTGGNEQFF.

The rearrangement links TRBV5-8 to TRBJ2-7; the D gene is possibly TRBD1 (5 bases). V was pared by 3 bases and J by 6 bases, with 10 bases between. Germline-derived CDR1 and CDR2 are SGHTS and YDEGEE. There are 12 residues in the CDR3. CDR3 in DNA: TGTGCCAGCAGCTATGGAAGGGGCGAGCAGTACTTC. This encodes CASSYGRGEQYF.

The chain combines TRBV6-2 or TRBV6-3 with TRBJ2-3; 8 nucleotides line up with TRBD2. The length of the CDR3 is 14 residues. CDR1 and CDR2 (germline): MNHEY, SVGEGT. V dropped 5 bases and J dropped 4; count of bases not matched to a gene: 5. The CDR3 sequence: CASSGTGGPDTQYF. The CDR3 DNA follows: TGTGCCAGCAGTGGGACGGGAGGGCCAGATACGCAGTATTTT.

The sample holds one count of this clone. The V and J genes are TRBV7-9 and TRBJ1-4; possible D gene TRBD1, 5 bases. Per the germline V gene, CDR1 is SEHNR and CDR2 is FQNEAQ (reference sequence). With 4 bases removed from V and 5 bases from J, the gap between germline ends came to 20 bases. The CDR3 runs to 17 residues. CDR3 amino acids: CASSSSLGVARNEKLFF. DNA of the CDR3: TGTGCCAGCAGCTCCTCCCTGGGGGTGGCAAGGAATGAAAAACTGTTTTTT.